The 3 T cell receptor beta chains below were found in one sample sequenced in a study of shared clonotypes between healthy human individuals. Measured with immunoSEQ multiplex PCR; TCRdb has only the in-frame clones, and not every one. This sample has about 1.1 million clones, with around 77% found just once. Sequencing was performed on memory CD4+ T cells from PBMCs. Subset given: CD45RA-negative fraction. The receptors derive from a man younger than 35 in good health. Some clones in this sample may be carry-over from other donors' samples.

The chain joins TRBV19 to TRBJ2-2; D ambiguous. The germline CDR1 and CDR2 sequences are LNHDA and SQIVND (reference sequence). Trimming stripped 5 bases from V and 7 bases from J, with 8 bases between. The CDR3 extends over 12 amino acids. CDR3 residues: CASSSGGGELFF. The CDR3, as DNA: TGTGCCAGTAGTTCAGGCGGCGGGGAGCTGTTTTTT.

The CDR3 region is CASSFLGQGLTGELFF. The CDR3 DNA sequence: TGTGCCAGCAGCTTCCTGGGACAGGGCCTCACCGGGGAGCTGTTTTTT. The V call is TRBV7-2, the J call TRBJ2-2; 9 bases are a match to TRBD1. Germline V CDR1 and CDR2: SGHTA, FQGNSA. Losses at the gene ends were 3 bases for V and 4 bases for J; bases not matched to a gene: 6. The CDR3 totals 16 residues.

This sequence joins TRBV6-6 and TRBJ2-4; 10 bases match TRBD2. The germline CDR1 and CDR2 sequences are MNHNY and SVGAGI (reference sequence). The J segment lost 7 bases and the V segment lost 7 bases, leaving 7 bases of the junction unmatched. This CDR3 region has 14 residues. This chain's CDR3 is CASTGSGRGNIQYF. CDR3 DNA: TGTGCCAGCACCGGGAGCGGGAGGGGGAACATTCAGTACTTC.